A single sample gave rise to the 27 T cell receptor beta chains below, sequenced in a study of T-cell reconstitution after alpha-beta-depleted transplantation in children. As it was prepared, the TCRbeta library received unique molecular identifiers. TCRdb reprocessed the PCR reads with MiXCR, giving one entry per CDR3 protein. The sample has 420,000 or so distinct CDR3 sequences, under 13% seen once. The specimen was PBMCs from the stem cell graft donor, collected from the stem cell graft. Source of these receptors: a human donor who donated a stem cell graft to a child with acute myeloid leukemia.

This clonotype was observed a handful of times. The CDR3 spells CAGLGGAKNIQYF. The DNA for the CDR3 is TGTGCCGGGTTGGGGGGGGCCAAAAACATTCAGTACTTC. The chain is built from TRBV30 and TRBJ2-4; TRBD2 matches at 7 bases. V lost 8 bases and J lost 1; bases outside the gene matches: 5. The CDR3 spans 13 residues. Germline V gene lookup returns CDR1 GTSNPN and CDR2 SVGIG (reference sequence). The full variable domain, completed using reference TRBV30 and TRBJ2-4, is SQTIHQWPATLVQPVGSPLSLECTVEGTSNPNLYWYRQAAGRGLQLLFYSVGIGQISSEVPQNLSASRPQDRQFILSSKKLLLSDSGFYLCAGLGGAKNIQYFGAGTRLSVL.

The table lists this clonotype with a few counts. The chain couples TRBV20-1 to TRBJ2-5; 8 nucleotides align to TRBD2. The CDR3 runs to 14 residues. The ends lost 3 bases at V and 2 bases at J; junction bases unmatched: 5. CDR1 and CDR2 (germline): DFQATT, SNEGSKA (reference sequence). Here the CDR3 DNA reads TGCAGTGCTAGGGGACTAGGAACTCAAGAGACCCAGTACTTC. This codes for CSARGLGTQETQYF.

This clonotype was found many times. The chain couples TRBV11-1 to TRBJ2-3, with D perhaps assigned TRBD1 or TRBD2 (6 bases each). The V gene lost 3 bases and the J gene lost 7 bases, with 17 bases spanning the gap. The CDR3 loop spans 15 amino acids. Germline CDR1 SGHAT, CDR2 FQDESV (reference sequence). CDR3 in DNA: TGTGCCAGCAGCTTCGGCCGACAAGGGGGGTATACGCAGTATTTT. Translation gives CASSFGRQGGYTQYF.

The CDR3 spells CASSLGGGYQPQHF. In DNA form, the CDR3 reads TGTGCCAGCAGTCTTGGAGGGGGCTATCAGCCCCAGCATTTT. This sequence joins TRBV2 and TRBJ1-5; 7 bases line up with TRBD1. After removal of 5 bases from V and 5 bases from J, the junction contained 6 bases not matched to a gene. Germline CDR1 is SNHLY and CDR2 is FYNNEI. The CDR3 consists of 14 residues. The full variable domain, rest sourced from reference TRBV2 and TRBJ1-5, is EPEVTQTPSHQVTQMGQEVILRCVPISNHLYFYWYRQILGQKVEFLVSFYNNEISEKSEIFDDQFSVERPDGSNFTLKIRSTKLEDSAMYFCASSLGGGYQPQHFGDGTRLSIL.

The J gene is TRBJ1-6, the V gene TRBV5-1; D is possibly TRBD1 (6 bases). Germline values: CDR1 SGHRS, CDR2 YFSETQ. The V end lost 0 bases, the J end lost 6 bases, and 10 bases lay between the germline ends. The CDR3 is made up of 15 amino acids. The DNA for the CDR3 is TGCGCCAGCAGCTTGGAACAGGGACCTAATTCACCCCTCCACTTT. Its translation is CASSLEQGPNSPLHF.

A few counts support this clonotype. The chain joins TRBV20-1 to TRBJ2-2; unclear D gene. The CDR3 is made up of 14 amino acids. Germline-derived CDR1 and CDR2 are DFQATT and SNEGSKA (reference sequence). Trimming removed 0 bases at V and 5 bases at J, with 10 bases between. CDR3 protein: CSARDETGTGELFF. The CDR3, as DNA: TGCAGTGCTAGAGACGAAACTGGGACCGGGGAGCTGTTTTTT.

This clonotype has a count of ten or more. The genes are TRBV7-2 and TRBJ1-1, with D uncertain. The V and J ends lost 4 bases and 3 bases respectively, with 6 bases between them. The CDR3 covers 12 residues. Germline CDR1 and CDR2: SGHTA and FQGNSA. This CDR3 reads CASSSPDTEAFF. The CDR3 bases are TGTGCCAGCAGCTCCCCGGACACTGAAGCTTTCTTT.

This clonotype was recorded a few times. This chain connects TRBV20-1 to TRBJ1-5; 8 bases align to TRBD1. The germline V gene has CDR1 DFQATT and CDR2 SNEGSKA (reference sequence). Trimming removed 5 bases from V and 6 bases from J; junction bases left unmatched: 12. CDR3 length equals 15 residues. CDR3: CSAFPTGASGQPQHF. DNA for the CDR3: TGCAGTGCTTTTCCGACAGGGGCCTCAGGTCAGCCCCAGCATTTT.

The CDR3 sequence is CASSQFSGGREAFF. The CDR3 DNA reads TGTGCCAGCAGTCAATTTTCGGGGGGCCGAGAAGCTTTCTTT. The chain uses TRBV6-1 and TRBJ1-1, with TRBD1 as a possible D gene (6 bases). CDR3 length: 14 residues. In germline, CDR1 is MNHNS, CDR2 SASEGT. V gave up 5 bases and J gave up 8 bases, with 18 bases separating them.

Only a few counts were recorded for this clonotype. The rearrangement joins TRBV20-1 to TRBJ2-3; 10 bases are shared with TRBD2. Germline V lookup: CDR1 DFQATT, CDR2 SNEGSKA (reference sequence). V gave up 3 bases and J gave up 5 bases; unmatched junction bases: 11. The CDR3 extends over 16 amino acids. Here the CDR3 reads CSASEPSGRGGDTQYF. The CDR3 DNA reads as TGCAGTGCTAGCGAACCTAGCGGGAGAGGAGGAGATACGCAGTATTTT.

This clonotype was detected ten times or more. The chain employs TRBV4-2 and TRBJ1-1; D is undetermined. The V end lost 0 bases, the J end lost 0 bases, and 8 bases lay between the germline ends. The CDR3 sequence is 15 residues long. The germline V gene has CDR1 LGHNA and CDR2 YNFKEQ. The DNA of the CDR3 is TGTGCCAGCAGCCAAGATCTGAGGTTGAACACTGAAGCTTTCTTT. Amino acid sequence: CASSQDLRLNTEAFF.

This clonotype was observed a few times. The chain links TRBV20-1 to TRBJ2-2; D is unclear. The CDR3 length is 12 residues. The ends were cut back, 4 bases at V and 8 bases at J, with 11 bases in the middle. The germline gives CDR1 DFQATT, CDR2 SNEGSKA (reference sequence). The CDR3 is CSAKTWLGELFF. The CDR3 nucleotides read TGCAGTGCTAAGACTTGGCTGGGGGAGCTGTTTTTT.

This rearrangement joins TRBV5-1 to TRBJ2-1; possible D gene TRBD1, 6 bases. Germline V CDR1 and CDR2: SGHRS, YFSETQ. The V gene lost 4 bases and the J gene lost 12 bases, with 26 bases spanning the gap. This CDR3 is built from 16 residues. CDR3 protein: CASSLTTTGDPIGQFF. DNA for the CDR3: TGCGCCAGCAGCCTGACAACGACAGGCGATCCAATCGGGCAGTTCTTC.

This clonotype was seen just once. This chain joins TRBV7-9 and TRBJ2-7; 8 positions match TRBD2. Losses at the gene ends were 3 bases for V and 0 bases for J; bases not matched to a gene: 4. Germline V lookup: CDR1 SEHNR, CDR2 FQNEAQ (reference sequence). The CDR3 is made up of 15 amino acids. CDR3 nucleotides: TGTGCCAGCAGCTTGAGCGGGGGCTACTCCTACGAGCAGTACGTC. This sequence encodes CASSLSGGYSYEQYV.

A few counts support this clonotype. Compared with germline, one end of the junction differs, possibly owing to a read error. The chain uses TRBV29-1 and TRBJ1-2; 7 bases agree with TRBD1. Germline loops: CDR1 SQVTM, CDR2 ANQGSEA. There are 13 residues in the CDR3. CDR3 coding DNA: TGCAGCGTAGAAGGACAGGCCGGGGGTGGCTACACCTTC. Translation: CSVEGQAGGGYTF.

This clonotype occurred a few times. The V gene is TRBV20-1, the J gene TRBJ1-3; D gene uncertain. CDR1 is DFQATT and CDR2 is SNEGSKA in the germline V gene (reference sequence). The CDR3 spans 14 residues. CDR3 sequence reads: CSVLGGSSGNTIYF. For the CDR3, the DNA is TGCAGCGTCCTGGGAGGGAGCTCTGGAAACACCATATATTTT.

This clonotype was detected many times. This chain links TRBV6-1 with TRBJ2-1; TRBD2 agrees at 8 bases. Per the germline V gene, CDR1 is MNHNS and CDR2 is SASEGT. V shed 7 bases, J shed 8 bases, and the junction held 7 bases outside the gene matches. This CDR3 region has 13 residues. The DNA for the CDR3 is TGTGCCAGCACTCGCGGGGGGCATTATGAGCAGTTCTTC. Residues: CASTRGGHYEQFF.

There are many counts of this clonotype. This sequence joins TRBV7-2 and TRBJ1-1; no clear D gene. Germline CDR1 is SGHTA and CDR2 is FQGNSA. Deletions cut 2 bases from V and 0 bases from J, with 13 bases between. The CDR3 contains 16 residues. CDR3 sequence (DNA): TGTGCCAGCAGCTTAAGGCCAGGAACTATGAACACTGAAGCTTTCTTT. This codes for CASSLRPGTMNTEAFF.

The table lists this clonotype with many counts. The rearrangement uses TRBV20-1 and TRBJ1-2; D unresolved. This CDR3 spans 16 amino acids. V shed 6 bases and J shed 3 bases, with 23 bases lying between them. Germline V CDR1 and CDR2: DFQATT, SNEGSKA (reference sequence). The chain's CDR3 is CSAGGVVGIGDYGYTF. DNA for the CDR3: TGCAGTGCAGGCGGGGTGGTCGGGATCGGGGACTATGGCTACACCTTC.

The chain combines TRBV2 with TRBJ1-2; weak D call: TRBD1 (5 bases). The CDR3 sequence is 16 residues long. Trimming removed 3 bases from V and 5 bases from J, with 19 bases in between. Germline CDR1 reads SNHLY; CDR2 reads FYNNEI. The CDR3 sequence is CASSEPPSGLDYGYTF. In DNA, the CDR3 is TGTGCCAGCAGTGAGCCTCCGTCGGGACTAGATTATGGCTACACCTTC.

At least ten counts were recorded for this clonotype. The V gene is TRBV29-1, the J gene TRBJ2-3; either TRBD1 or TRBD2 may supply D (5 bases each). The V gene lost 7 bases and the J gene lost 5 bases, with 19 bases spanning the gap. The CDR3 extends over 14 amino acids. Per the germline V gene, CDR1 is SQVTM and CDR2 is ANQGSEA. Written as DNA, the CDR3 is TGCAGCGCATTCACTGGGACCTTAGGAGATACGCAGTATTTT. Amino acids: CSAFTGTLGDTQYF.

This clonotype showed up many times. The rearrangement links TRBV11-3 to TRBJ2-2, with D maybe TRBD2 (5 bases). Trimming stripped 2 bases from V and 4 bases from J, with 11 bases between. CDR3 size: 15 residues. Germline CDR1 SGHNT, CDR2 YENEEA. The chain's CDR3 is CASSLTLAPTGELFF. The CDR3, as DNA: TGTGCCAGCAGCTTAACGCTAGCTCCCACCGGGGAGCTGTTTTTT.

This clonotype was observed a handful of times. This chain joins TRBV10-1 and TRBJ2-7; D tentatively fits TRBD1 or TRBD2 (6 bases each). Deletions cut 6 bases from V and 2 bases from J, with 32 bases between. This CDR3 has 20 amino acids. Per germline, CDR1 WNHNN and CDR2 SYGVQD (reference sequence). The chain's CDR3 is CASRPGGVRVREELTYEQYV. The CDR3 DNA is TGCGCCAGCAGGCCCGGGGGCGTCAGGGTAAGAGAAGAATTAACCTACGAGCAGTACGTC.

This clonotype was detected many times. V and J are TRBV7-8 and TRBJ2-3, with a tentative D call TRBD1 (6 bases). CDR1 and CDR2 (germline): SGHVS, FQNEAQ. The CDR3 length is 15 residues. Trimming removed 2 bases at V and 1 base at J, with 10 bases between. CDR3 region: CASSLKGVRTDTQYF. The CDR3 nucleotides are TGTGCCAGCAGCTTAAAGGGGGTGCGCACAGATACGCAGTATTTT.

The sample holds many counts of this clonotype. The genes are TRBV12-3 or TRBV12-4 and TRBJ1-1; weak D call: TRBD1 (6 bases). The V end lost 5 bases, the J end lost 3 bases, and 16 bases lay between the germline ends. The CDR3 runs to 15 residues. CDR3 in amino acids: CASSGSGRGYTEAFF. In DNA form, the CDR3 reads TGTGCCAGCAGTGGGTCGGGCAGGGGTTACACTGAAGCTTTCTTT.

This clonotype appeared a few times. The chain employs TRBV9 and TRBJ2-1; D possibly uses TRBD1 or TRBD2 (5 bases each). The germline V gene encodes CDR1 SGDLS and CDR2 YYNGEE. V dropped 0 bases and J dropped 7 bases, with 11 bases sitting between them. The CDR3 spans 14 residues. CDR3 in amino acids: CASSVDGGLNEQFF. In nucleotides, the CDR3 is TGTGCCAGCAGCGTAGATGGGGGATTGAATGAGCAGTTCTTC.

A few counts support this clonotype. The chain is built from TRBV28 and TRBJ2-5; D uncertain. Germline V gives CDR1 MDHEN, CDR2 SYDVKM. CDR3 length equals 15 residues. Between the trimmed V and J ends, which lost 6 bases and 5 bases, there was a span of 19 bases. The CDR3 region has the DNA TGTGCCAGCAGCTCAACAGCAGTCTTGGAGGAGACCCAGTACTTC. This encodes CASSSTAVLEETQYF. Looking up the rest from reference TRBV28 and TRBJ2-5 gives the full variable domain: DVKVTQSSRYLVKRTGEKVFLECVQDMDHENMFWYRQDPGLGLRLIYFSYDVKMKEKGDIPEGYSVSREKKERFSLILESASTNQTSMYLCASSSTAVLEETQYFGPGTRLLVL.